The 7 T cell receptor beta chains listed next were all sequenced from one sample in a study of blood T cell repertoires in COVID-19. Profiled with immunoSEQ multiplex PCR; TCRdb holds only in-frame clones, not every one. The table lists roughly 250,000 clones, around four fifths of them singletons, with 8.6% in the top ten. Sequenced material: peripheral blood. These receptors all come from a man between 35 and 55 years old with active or convalescent COVID-19.

V is TRBV5-1 and J is TRBJ1-4; D is undetermined. Per the germline V gene, CDR1 is SGHRS and CDR2 is YFSETQ. The V and J ends lost 2 bases and 3 bases respectively, with 17 bases between them. The CDR3 loop spans 17 amino acids. The CDR3 DNA reads TGCGCCAGCAGCTTTGATACGCGGGTATCTGCTAATGAAAAACTGTTTTTT. Translated: CASSFDTRVSANEKLFF.

This sequence joins TRBV7-8 and TRBJ2-5; TRBD2 aligns across 12 bases. V lost 0 bases to trimming and J lost 5 bases; unmatched junction nucleotides: 10. The CDR3 contains 18 residues. Germline V gives CDR1 SGHVS, CDR2 FQNEAQ. The CDR3 DNA follows: TGTGCCAGCAGCTTAGCGCCCCTAGCGGGGGGGCTCGGGGAGACCCAGTACTTC. Its translation is CASSLAPLAGGLGETQYF.

The J gene is TRBJ1-1, the V gene TRBV2; D is possibly TRBD1 (6 bases). The CDR3 spans 14 residues. CDR1 and CDR2 (germline): SNHLY, FYNNEI. Deletions cut 9 bases from V and 0 bases from J, with 14 bases between. The CDR3 DNA is TGTGCCAGTGACCTCGACAGGCTGAACACTGAAGCTTTCTTT. This translates into CASDLDRLNTEAFF.

This chain links TRBV7-3 with TRBJ2-2, with TRBD2 identical over 8 bases. The CDR3 runs to 16 residues. The ends lost 5 bases at V and 5 bases at J; junction bases unmatched: 10. Germline CDR1 reads SGHTA; CDR2 reads FQGTGA. CDR3 residues: CASSTHGLAKTGELFF. The CDR3 DNA follows: TGTGCCAGCAGCACCCATGGACTAGCAAAGACCGGGGAGCTGTTTTTT.

This clone was counted a few times. V gene TRBV6-5 combines with J gene TRBJ1-2; TRBD1 matches at 8 bases. Losses at the gene ends were 5 bases for V and 0 bases for J; bases not matched to a gene: 5. Germline CDR1 is MNHEY and CDR2 is SVGAGI. There are 15 residues in the CDR3. The CDR3, as DNA: TGTGCCAGCAGTACTACAGGGGGAGCTAACTATGGCTACACCTTC. Its translation: CASSTTGGANYGYTF.

The chain carries TRBV7-2 and TRBJ1-1, with D possibly matching TRBD1 (5 bases). The germline gives CDR1 SGHTA, CDR2 FQGNSA. There are 15 residues in the CDR3. Trimming cost V 1 base and J 4 bases, with 13 bases left between them. The CDR3 loop is CASSLDGRGVTEAFF. The CDR3 coding sequence is TGTGCCAGCAGCTTAGACGGGAGAGGGGTCACTGAAGCTTTCTTT.

The chain uses TRBV6-5 and TRBJ1-1, with TRBD1 matching 9 bases. Germline-derived CDR1 and CDR2 are MNHEY and SVGAGI. V was clipped by 7 bases and J by 3 bases; unmatched bases: 6. The length of the CDR3 is 14 residues. Written as DNA, the CDR3 is TGTGCCAGCACCACAGGGGGCTCCGACACTGAAGCTTTCTTT. It translates to CASTTGGSDTEAFF.